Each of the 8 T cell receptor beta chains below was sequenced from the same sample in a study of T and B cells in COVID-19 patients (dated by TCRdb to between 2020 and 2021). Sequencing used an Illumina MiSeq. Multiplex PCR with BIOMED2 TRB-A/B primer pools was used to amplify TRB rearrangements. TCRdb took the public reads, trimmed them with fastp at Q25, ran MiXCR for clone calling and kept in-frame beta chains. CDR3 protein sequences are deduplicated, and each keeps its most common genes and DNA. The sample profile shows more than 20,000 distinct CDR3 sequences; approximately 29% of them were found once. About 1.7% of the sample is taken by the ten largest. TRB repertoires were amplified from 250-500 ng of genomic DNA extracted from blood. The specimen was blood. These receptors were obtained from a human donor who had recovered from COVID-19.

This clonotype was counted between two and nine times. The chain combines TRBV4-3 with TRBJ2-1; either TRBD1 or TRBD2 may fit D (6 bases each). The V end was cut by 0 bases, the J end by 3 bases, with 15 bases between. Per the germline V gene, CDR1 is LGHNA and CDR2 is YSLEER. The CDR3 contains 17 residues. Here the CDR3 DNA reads TGCGCCAGCAGCCAAGACGGGGGCTTTGCCCTCTACAATGAGCAGTTCTTC. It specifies CASSQDGGFALYNEQFF.

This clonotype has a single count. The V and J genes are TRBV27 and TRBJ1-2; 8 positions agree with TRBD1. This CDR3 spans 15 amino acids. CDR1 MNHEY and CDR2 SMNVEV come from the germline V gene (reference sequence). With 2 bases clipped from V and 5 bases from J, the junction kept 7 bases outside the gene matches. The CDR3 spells CASSLEAGGGYGYTF. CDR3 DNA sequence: TGTGCCAGCAGTTTAGAAGCAGGGGGCGGTTATGGCTACACCTTC.

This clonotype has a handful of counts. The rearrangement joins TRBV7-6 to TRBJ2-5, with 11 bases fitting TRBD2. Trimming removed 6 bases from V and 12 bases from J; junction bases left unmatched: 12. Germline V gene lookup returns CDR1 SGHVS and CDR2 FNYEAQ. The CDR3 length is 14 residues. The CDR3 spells CASRTSGALSGEYF. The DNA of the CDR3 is TGTGCCAGCAGGACTAGCGGGGCCCTATCGGGGGAGTACTTC.

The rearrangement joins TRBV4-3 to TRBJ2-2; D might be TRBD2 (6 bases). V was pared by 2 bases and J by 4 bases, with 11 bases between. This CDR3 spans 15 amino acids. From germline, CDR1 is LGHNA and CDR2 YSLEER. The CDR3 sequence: CASSQRLGSTGELFF. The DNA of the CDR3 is TGCGCCAGCAGCCAAAGACTAGGGAGCACCGGGGAGCTGTTTTTT.

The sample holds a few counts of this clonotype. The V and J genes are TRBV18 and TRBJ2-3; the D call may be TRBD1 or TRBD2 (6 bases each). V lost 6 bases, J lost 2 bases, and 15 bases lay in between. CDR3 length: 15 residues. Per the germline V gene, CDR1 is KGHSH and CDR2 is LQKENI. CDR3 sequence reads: CASSPKGGPTDTQYF. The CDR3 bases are TGTGCCAGCTCCCCAAAGGGGGGACCCACAGATACGCAGTATTTT.

The CDR3 bases are TGTGCCAGCAGTTTATATGGAAGTGAGCAGTTCTTC. This gives the protein CASSLYGSEQFF. The chain is built from TRBV6-5 and TRBJ2-1; unclear D gene. The germline V gene encodes CDR1 MNHEY and CDR2 SVGAGI. The V and J ends lost 4 bases and 9 bases respectively, with 10 bases between them. The CDR3 is 12 amino acids.

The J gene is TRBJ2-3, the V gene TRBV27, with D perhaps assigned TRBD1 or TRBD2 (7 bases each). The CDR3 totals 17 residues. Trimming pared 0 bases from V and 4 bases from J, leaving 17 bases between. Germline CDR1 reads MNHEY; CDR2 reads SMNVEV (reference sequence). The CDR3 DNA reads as TGTGCCAGCAGTTTATCGCTAGCGGCCAGGGGGTCAGATACGCAGTATTTT. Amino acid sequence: CASSLSLAARGSDTQYF.

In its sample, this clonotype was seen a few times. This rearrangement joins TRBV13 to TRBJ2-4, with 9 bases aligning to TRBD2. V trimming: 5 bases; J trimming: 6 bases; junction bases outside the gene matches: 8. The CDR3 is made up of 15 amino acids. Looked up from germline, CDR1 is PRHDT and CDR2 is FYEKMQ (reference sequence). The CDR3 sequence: CASSTQGLAGNIQYF. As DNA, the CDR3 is TGTGCCAGCAGCACCCAGGGACTAGCCGGAAACATTCAGTACTTC. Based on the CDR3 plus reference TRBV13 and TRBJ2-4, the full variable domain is AAGVIQSPRHLIKEKRETATLKCYPIPRHDTVYWYQQGPGQDPQFLISFYEKMQSDKGSIPDRFSAQQFSDYHSELNMSSLELGDSALYFCASSTQGLAGNIQYFGAGTRLSVL.